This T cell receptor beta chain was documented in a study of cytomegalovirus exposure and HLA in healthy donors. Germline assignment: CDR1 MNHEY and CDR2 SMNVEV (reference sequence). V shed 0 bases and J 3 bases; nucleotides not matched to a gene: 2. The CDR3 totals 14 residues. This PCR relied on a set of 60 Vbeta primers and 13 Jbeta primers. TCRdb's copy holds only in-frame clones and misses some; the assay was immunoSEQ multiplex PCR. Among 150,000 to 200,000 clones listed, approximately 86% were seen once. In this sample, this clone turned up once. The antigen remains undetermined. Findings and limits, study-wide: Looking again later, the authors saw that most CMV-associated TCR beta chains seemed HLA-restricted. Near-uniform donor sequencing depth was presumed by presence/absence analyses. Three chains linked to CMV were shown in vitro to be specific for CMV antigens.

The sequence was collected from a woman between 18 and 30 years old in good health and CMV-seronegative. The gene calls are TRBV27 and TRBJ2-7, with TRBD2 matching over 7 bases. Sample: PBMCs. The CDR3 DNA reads TGTGCCAGCAGTTTATCGACGGGAGGCTACGAGCAGTACTTC. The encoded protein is CASSLSTGGYEQYF.